This TCR beta chain was captured in a study of cytomegalovirus exposure and HLA in healthy donors. The study's findings and limits: The availability of immune exposure information extended only to CMV serostatus. A later analysis showed HLA-associated TCR beta chains outstripping equally common others in clonal expansion.

The donors were healthy bone marrow donors. As to this clone: What it recognizes is unknown.

60 Vbeta and 13 Jbeta primers were used in PCR. Method: immunoSEQ multiplex PCR; TCRdb's copy keeps in-frame clones and lacks some. The sample data list tens of thousands of clones. This sequence was found in a male donor in good health and CMV-seronegative. The sequenced sample was PBMCs.

In DNA, the CDR3 is TGTGCCAGCAGACGGACAGGGGCTTCCTACGAGCAGTACTTC. Translated: CASRRTGASYEQYF. The chain carries TRBV28 and TRBJ2-7; 9 nucleotides align to TRBD1. CDR1 is MDHEN, CDR2 SYDVKM, per germline. V dropped 6 bases and J dropped 1; count of bases not matched to a gene: 4. The CDR3 runs 14 residues.